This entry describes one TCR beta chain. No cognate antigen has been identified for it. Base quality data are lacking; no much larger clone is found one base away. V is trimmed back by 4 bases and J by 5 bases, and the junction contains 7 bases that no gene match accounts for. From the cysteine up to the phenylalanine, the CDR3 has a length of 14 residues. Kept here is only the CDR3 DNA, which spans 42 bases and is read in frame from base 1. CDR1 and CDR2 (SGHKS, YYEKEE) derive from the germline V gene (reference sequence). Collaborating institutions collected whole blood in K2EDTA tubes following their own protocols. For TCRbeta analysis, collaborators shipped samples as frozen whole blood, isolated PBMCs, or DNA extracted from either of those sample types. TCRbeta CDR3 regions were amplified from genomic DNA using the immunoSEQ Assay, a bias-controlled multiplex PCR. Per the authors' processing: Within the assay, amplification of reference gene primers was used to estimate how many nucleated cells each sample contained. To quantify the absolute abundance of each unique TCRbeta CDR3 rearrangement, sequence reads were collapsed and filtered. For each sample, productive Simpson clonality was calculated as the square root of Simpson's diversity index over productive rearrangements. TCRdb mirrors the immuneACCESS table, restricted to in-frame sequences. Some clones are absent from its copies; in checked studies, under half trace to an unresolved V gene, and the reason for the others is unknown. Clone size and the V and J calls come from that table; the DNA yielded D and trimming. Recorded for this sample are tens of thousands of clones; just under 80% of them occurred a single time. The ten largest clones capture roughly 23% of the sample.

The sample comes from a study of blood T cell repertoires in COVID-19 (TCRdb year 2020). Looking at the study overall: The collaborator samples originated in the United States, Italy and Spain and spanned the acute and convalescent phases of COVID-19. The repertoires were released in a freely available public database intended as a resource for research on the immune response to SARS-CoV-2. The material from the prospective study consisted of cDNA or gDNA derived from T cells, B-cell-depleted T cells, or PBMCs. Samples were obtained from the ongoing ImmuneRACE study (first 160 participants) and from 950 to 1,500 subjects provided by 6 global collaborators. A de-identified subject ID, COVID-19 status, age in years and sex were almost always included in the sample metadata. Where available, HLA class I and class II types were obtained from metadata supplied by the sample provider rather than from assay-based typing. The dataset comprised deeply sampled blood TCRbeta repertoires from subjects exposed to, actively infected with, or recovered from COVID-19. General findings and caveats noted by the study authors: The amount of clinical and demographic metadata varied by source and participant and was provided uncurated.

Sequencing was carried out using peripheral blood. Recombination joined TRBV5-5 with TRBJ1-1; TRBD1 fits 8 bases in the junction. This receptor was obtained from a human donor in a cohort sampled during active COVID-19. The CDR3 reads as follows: CASSPRTGRTEAFF. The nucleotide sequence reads TGTGCCAGCAGCCCGAGGACAGGGAGAACTGAAGCTTTCTTT.